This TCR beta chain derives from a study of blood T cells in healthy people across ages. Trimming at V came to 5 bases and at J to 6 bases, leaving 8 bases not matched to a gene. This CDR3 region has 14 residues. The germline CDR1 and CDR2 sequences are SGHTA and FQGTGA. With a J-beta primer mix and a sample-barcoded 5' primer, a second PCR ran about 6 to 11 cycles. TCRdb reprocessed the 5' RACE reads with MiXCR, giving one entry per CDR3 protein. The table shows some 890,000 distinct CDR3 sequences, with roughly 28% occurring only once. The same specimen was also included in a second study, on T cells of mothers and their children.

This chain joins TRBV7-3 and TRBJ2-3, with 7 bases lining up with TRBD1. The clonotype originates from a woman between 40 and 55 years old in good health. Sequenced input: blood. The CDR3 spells CASSATGALDTQYF. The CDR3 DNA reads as TGTGCCAGCAGCGCCACAGGGGCTCTGGATACGCAGTATTTT.